This entry concerns a single TCR beta chain. Authors' analysis steps: From reference gene primer amplification, estimates of nucleated cell counts were derived. Clones were read by immunoSEQ multiplex PCR, and TCRdb kept only the in-frame ones, dropping some. From that table come the V and J calls and clone size; the DNA was used to work out D and trimming. The repertoire holds around 100,000 clones, with about 86% as singletons. This specimen belongs to a study of blood T cell repertoires in COVID-19. In the study overall: Acute and convalescent COVID-19 samples came from the United States, Italy and Spain.

Germline CDR1 SGDLS, CDR2 YYNGEE. V gave up 0 bases and J gave up 10 bases, with 8 bases separating them. CDR3 length: 13 residues. The sample was peripheral blood. The TCR originated in a human donor in a cohort sampled during active COVID-19. The chain couples TRBV9 to TRBJ1-6; unclear D gene. The CDR3 is CASSVDGVSPLHF. DNA for the CDR3: TGTGCCAGCAGCGTAGACGGGGTATCACCCCTCCACTTT.